This T cell receptor (beta chain) comes out of a study of T cell responses to AZD1222 COVID-19 vaccine (dated by TCRdb to the early 2020s). About the investigation overall: A total of 230 to 250 trial participants underwent TCR sequencing, of whom roughly 210 had received two doses of AZD1222 and around 25 had received two doses of the MenACWY control vaccine. Enrollment into the trials was organized by age into subgroups of 18-55, 56-69 and 70-plus years, and those subgroups contained 148, 28 and 57 TCR-sequenced participants, respectively. Study-wide conclusions, independent of this receptor: Because no day 14 peak-response samples were available, the repertoires could be characterized only after the peak T cell response. Vaccine-associated CD4 TCRs spanned the whole spike protein, with dominant responses in regions 160-218 and 743-854. Most participants were white British and females outnumbered males, and the authors suggested that clonal diversity may have been underestimated. Conclusions about previously exposed vaccinees are limited because only a handful of AZD1222 recipients were SARS-CoV-2 seropositive at baseline. The 56-69-year group was small, and its depth increase did not reach significance, likely because of low power. Reportedly, close to half of the unique spike-specific TCRs recognized epitopes lying outside the regions that are mutated in the B.1.351 and B.1.1.7 variants. Spike-specific TCR breadth and depth rose significantly after two AZD1222 doses compared with day 0 and with MenACWY recipients.

This specimen's time point label, interpreted: baseline before first vaccination. Reading the label with the study, this specimen's treatment or condition is: meningococcal conjugate vaccine given as trial control. The vaccinee samples were drawn from two UK trials, COV001 and COV002, one of which was a single-blind randomized controlled phase 2/3 trial testing AZD1222 (ChAdOx1 nCoV-19) in healthy adults. For TCRbeta chain sequencing, PBMC samples were collected from trial participants at day 0 and at day 28 after the second dose. A remark on this clone: Its specific antigen is unknown. No quality values exist for individual bases; no much larger clone is one base distant.

The CDR3 covers 16 residues, taking in both the cysteine and the phenylalanine. Just CDR3 DNA is preserved here, 48 bases in frame from base 1. The germline V gene (reference sequence) provides CDR1 SEHNR and CDR2 FQNEAQ. Trimming removed 2 bases from V and 3 bases from J; the gene matches leave 8 bases unexplained. The CDR3 regions of human TCRbeta chains were subjected to immunosequencing. The authors' analysis ran thus. TCRs in the repertoires were compared against a reference library of SARS-CoV-2-specific TCRs that had been generated with the MIRA antigen-specificity platform. Breadth was defined as the fraction of unique TCRs that were SARS-CoV-2-associated, and depth was defined as the fraction of total T cells that were SARS-CoV-2-associated. Using the MIRA data, each spike-specific TCR was mapped to the spike region that the TCR reacts to and placed in a CD4 or CD8 class. Log10-transformed breadth and depth values were compared by one-way ANOVA with Sidak's multiple comparisons tests. What TCRdb holds here is the immuneACCESS table cut down to in-frame rearrangements. Part of the clones is not present; checked against another copy, under half of the missing clones reflect an unresolved V gene, and the others are unexplained. D and trimming were read from the DNA, whereas the V and J calls and clone size are those reported in that table. The sample has about 120,000 clones on record, roughly 85% of them singletons. The ten largest make up around 19% of the sample.

This specimen consisted of peripheral blood, obtained on day 0 of MenACWY control vaccination. The sequence links TRBV7-9 to TRBJ1-1; 8 bases in the junction line up with TRBD1. The clonotype was recovered from an adult in good health. The CDR3 protein sequence reads: CASSLYRGTSDTEAFF. The nucleotide sequence is given as TGTGCCAGCAGCTTATACAGGGGGACCAGTGACACTGAAGCTTTCTTT.